Below, one T cell receptor beta chain is given with its context. Produced via immunoSEQ multiplex PCR; TCRdb's table is partial and in-frame only. Of about 560,000 clones listed, roughly four fifths were seen once; the top ten hold around 12%. The sample originates from a study of shared clonotypes between healthy human individuals. Background on the study: The donor group consisted of a couple of women and three men, aged 18 to 49.

The germline gives CDR1 LGHNA, CDR2 YNFKEQ. CDR3 length equals 17 residues. The ends lost 2 bases at V and 3 bases at J; junction bases unmatched: 7. V usage is TRBV4-2 and J usage is TRBJ2-2; 9 bases are shared with TRBD2. This TCR came from a woman in her 40s in good health. Some clones in this sample may be carry-over from other donors' samples. Material: PBMCs. CDR3 amino acids: CASSQRTSGYHTGELFF. As DNA, the CDR3 is TGTGCCAGCAGCCAACGAACTAGCGGGTACCACACCGGGGAGCTGTTTTTT.